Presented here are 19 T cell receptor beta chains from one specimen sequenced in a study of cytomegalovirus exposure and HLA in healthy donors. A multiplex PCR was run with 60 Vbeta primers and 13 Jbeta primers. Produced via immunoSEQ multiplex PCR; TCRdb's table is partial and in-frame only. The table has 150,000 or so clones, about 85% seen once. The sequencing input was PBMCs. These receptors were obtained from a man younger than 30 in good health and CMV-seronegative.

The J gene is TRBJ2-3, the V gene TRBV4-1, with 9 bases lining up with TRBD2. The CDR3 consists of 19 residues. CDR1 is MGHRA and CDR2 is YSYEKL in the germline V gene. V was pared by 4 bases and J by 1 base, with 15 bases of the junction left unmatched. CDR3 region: CASSPQGRLVAGGTDTQYF. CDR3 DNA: TGCGCCAGCAGCCCCCAAGGGAGGTTGGTAGCGGGGGGCACAGATACGCAGTATTTT.

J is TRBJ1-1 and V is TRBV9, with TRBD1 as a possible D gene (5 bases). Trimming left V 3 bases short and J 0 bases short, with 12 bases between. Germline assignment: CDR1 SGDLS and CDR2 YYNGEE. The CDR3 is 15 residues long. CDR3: CASSAGGGMNTEAFF. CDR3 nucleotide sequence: TGTGCCAGCAGCGCCGGCGGGGGGATGAACACTGAAGCTTTCTTT.

The CDR3 reads CASSLWADEQYF. The CDR3 DNA sequence: TGTGCCAGCAGCTTATGGGCTGACGAGCAGTACTTC. The chain uses TRBV7-9 and TRBJ2-7; D gene ambiguous. V dropped 2 bases and J dropped 5 bases, with 7 bases sitting between them. Germline lookup yields CDR1 SEHNR and CDR2 FQNEAQ (reference sequence). This CDR3 has 12 amino acids. Full variable domain (remainder filled in from reference TRBV7-9 and TRBJ2-7): DTGVSQNPRHKITKRGQNVTFRCDPISEHNRLYWYRQTLGQGPEFLTYFQNEAQLEKSRLLSDRFSAERPKGSFSTLEIQRTEQGDSAMYLCASSLWADEQYFGPGTRLTVT.

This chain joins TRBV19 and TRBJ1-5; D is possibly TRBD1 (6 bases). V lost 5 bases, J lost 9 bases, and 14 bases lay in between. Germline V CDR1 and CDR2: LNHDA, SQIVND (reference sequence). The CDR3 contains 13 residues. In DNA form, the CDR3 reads TGTGCCAGTAGTCCTCAGGGGTTTGCGCCCCAGCATTTT. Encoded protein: CASSPQGFAPQHF.

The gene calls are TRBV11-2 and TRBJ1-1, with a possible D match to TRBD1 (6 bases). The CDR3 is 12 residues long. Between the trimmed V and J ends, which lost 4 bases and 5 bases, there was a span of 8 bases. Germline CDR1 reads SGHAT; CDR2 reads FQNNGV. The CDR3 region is CASSYRVTEAFF. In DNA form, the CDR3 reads TGTGCCAGCAGCTACAGGGTAACTGAAGCTTTCTTT.

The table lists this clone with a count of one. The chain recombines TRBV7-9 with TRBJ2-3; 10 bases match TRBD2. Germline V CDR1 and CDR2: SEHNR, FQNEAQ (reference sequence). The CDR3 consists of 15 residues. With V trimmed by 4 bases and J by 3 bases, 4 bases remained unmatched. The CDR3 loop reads CASSSPAGGTDTQYF. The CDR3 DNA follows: TGTGCCAGCAGCTCGCCAGCGGGGGGGACAGATACGCAGTATTTT.

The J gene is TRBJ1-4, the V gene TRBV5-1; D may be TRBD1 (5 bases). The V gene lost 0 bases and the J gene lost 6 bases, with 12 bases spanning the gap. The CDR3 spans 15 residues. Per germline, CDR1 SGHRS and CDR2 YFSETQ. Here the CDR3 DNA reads TGCGCCAGCAGCTTGGGCCGGGGACTCTATGAAAAACTGTTTTTT. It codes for CASSLGRGLYEKLFF. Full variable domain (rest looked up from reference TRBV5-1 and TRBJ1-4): KAGVTQTPRYLIKTRGQQVTLSCSPISGHRSVSWYQQTPGQGLQFLFEYFSETQRNKGNFPGRFSGRQFSNSRSEMNVSTLELGDSALYLCASSLGRGLYEKLFFGSGTQLSVL.

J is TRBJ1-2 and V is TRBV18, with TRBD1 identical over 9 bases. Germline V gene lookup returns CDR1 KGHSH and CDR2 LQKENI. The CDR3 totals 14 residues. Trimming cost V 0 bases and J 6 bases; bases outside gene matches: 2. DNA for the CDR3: TGTGCCAGCTCACCACCGGGACAGGGAAATGGCTACACCTTC. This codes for CASSPPGQGNGYTF.

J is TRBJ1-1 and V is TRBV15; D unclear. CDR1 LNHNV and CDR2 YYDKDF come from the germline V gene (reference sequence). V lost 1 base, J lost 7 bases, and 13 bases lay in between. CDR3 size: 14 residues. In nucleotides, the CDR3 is TGTGCCACCAGCAGAGGGTGGTCGTTCGGTGAAGCTTTCTTT. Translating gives CATSRGWSFGEAFF.

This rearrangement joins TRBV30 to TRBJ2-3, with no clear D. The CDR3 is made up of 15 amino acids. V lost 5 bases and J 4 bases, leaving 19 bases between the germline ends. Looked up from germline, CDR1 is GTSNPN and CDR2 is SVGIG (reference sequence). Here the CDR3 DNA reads TGTGCCTGGGGAGTAGGAGTTAGAAAGGCAGATACGCAGTATTTT. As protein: CAWGVGVRKADTQYF.

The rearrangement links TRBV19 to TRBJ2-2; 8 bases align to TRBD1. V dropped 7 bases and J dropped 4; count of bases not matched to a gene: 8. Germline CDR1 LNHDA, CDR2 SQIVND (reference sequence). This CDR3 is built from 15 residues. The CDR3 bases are TGTGCCAGTACCTCGACAGGGGCGGCCACCGGGGAGCTGTTTTTT. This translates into CASTSTGAATGELFF.

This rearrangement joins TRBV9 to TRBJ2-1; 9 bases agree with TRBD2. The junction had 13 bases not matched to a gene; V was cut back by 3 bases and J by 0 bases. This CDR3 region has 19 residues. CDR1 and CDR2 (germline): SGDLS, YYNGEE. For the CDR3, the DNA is TGTGCCAGCAGCGCGTTGTTAGCGGGAGAAGTGTTCTCCTACAATGAGCAGTTCTTC. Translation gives CASSALLAGEVFSYNEQFF.

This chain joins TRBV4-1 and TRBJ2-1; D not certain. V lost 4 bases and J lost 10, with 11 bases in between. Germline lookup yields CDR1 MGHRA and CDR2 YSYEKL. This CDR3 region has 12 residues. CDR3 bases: TGCGCCAGCAGCCTCTTAGCCCCGGAGCAGTTCTTC. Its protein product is CASSLLAPEQFF.

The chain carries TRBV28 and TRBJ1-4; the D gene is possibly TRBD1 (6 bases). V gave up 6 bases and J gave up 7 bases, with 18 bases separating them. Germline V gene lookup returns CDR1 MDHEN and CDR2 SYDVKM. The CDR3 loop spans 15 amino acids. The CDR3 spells CASSQAGTTIEKLFF. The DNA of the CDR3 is TGTGCCAGCAGCCAAGCCGGGACAACGATTGAAAAACTGTTTTTT.

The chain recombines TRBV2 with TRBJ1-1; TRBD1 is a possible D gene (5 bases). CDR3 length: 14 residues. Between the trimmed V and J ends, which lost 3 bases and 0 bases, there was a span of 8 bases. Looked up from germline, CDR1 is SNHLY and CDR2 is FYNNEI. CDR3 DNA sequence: TGTGCCAGCAGTGACGGGGGGATGAACACTGAAGCTTTCTTT. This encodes CASSDGGMNTEAFF.

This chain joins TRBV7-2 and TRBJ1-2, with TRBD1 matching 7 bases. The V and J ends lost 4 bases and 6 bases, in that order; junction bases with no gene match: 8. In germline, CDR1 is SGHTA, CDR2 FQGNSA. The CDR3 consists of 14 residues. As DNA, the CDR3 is TGTGCCAGCAGCTCCTCCGTCGGGACAGATGGCTACACCTTC. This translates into CASSSSVGTDGYTF.

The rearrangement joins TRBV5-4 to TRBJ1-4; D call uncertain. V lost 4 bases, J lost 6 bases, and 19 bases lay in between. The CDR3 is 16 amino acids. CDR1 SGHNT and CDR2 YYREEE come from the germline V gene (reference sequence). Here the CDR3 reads CASSTFWRASDEKLFF. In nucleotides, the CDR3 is TGTGCCAGCAGCACCTTCTGGCGGGCGTCGGATGAAAAACTGTTTTTT.

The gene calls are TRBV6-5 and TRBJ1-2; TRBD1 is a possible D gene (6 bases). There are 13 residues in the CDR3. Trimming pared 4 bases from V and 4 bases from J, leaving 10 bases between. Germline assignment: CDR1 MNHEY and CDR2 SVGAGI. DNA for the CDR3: TGTGCCAGCAGTTCTGACAGGTCCTATGGCTACACCTTC. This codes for CASSSDRSYGYTF.

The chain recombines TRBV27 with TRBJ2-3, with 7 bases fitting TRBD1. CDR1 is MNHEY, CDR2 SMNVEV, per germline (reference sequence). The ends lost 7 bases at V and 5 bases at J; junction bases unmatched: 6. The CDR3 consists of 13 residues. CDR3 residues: CASTLTGEDTQYF. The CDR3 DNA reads TGTGCCAGCACCCTTACAGGGGAAGATACGCAGTATTTT.